These T cell receptor beta chains were read from a single sample in a study of blood T cell repertoires in COVID-19. Assay used: immunoSEQ multiplex PCR; TCRdb lists only in-frame clones, some missing. The data show over 140,000 clones, with over 65% seen just once and approximately 4.5% held by the top ten. Sequencing was performed on peripheral blood. These receptors came from an elderly woman with active or convalescent COVID-19. The CDR3 runs from the conserved cysteine through the conserved F or W. The D gene is left open where the match is weak.

cdr3_aa: CASSLQTTSYNEQFF; d_call: NA; v_call: TRBV7-3; j_call: TRBJ2-1
cdr3_aa: CASSPKRRLAGGNEQFF; d_call: TRBD2; v_call: TRBV7-9; j_call: TRBJ2-1
cdr3_aa: CASSPGGTGVYGYTF; d_call: TRBD1; v_call: TRBV28; j_call: TRBJ1-2
cdr3_aa: CSVVGGRTDTQYF; d_call: NA; v_call: TRBV29-1; j_call: TRBJ2-3
cdr3_aa: CASSLATGQNTEAFF; d_call: NA; v_call: TRBV7-9; j_call: TRBJ1-1
cdr3_aa: CASSEARRGGNTIYF; d_call: NA; v_call: TRBV6-1; j_call: TRBJ1-3
cdr3_aa: CASSFLDSNEQFF; d_call: NA; v_call: TRBV27; j_call: TRBJ2-1
cdr3_aa: CASSIGQGGPHEKLFF; d_call: NA; v_call: TRBV19; j_call: TRBJ1-4
cdr3_aa: CASSLVWGEATGPQHF; d_call: NA; v_call: TRBV27; j_call: TRBJ1-5
cdr3_aa: CAWNPGGGEQYF; d_call: TRBD2; v_call: TRBV30; j_call: TRBJ2-7
cdr3_aa: CASSLFVAGDNEQFF; d_call: TRBD2; v_call: TRBV7-2; j_call: TRBJ2-1
cdr3_aa: CASSQGTGGLAEAFF; d_call: TRBD1; v_call: TRBV3-1/TRBV3-2; j_call: TRBJ1-1
cdr3_aa: CASSLIPGETQYF; d_call: NA; v_call: TRBV7-3; j_call: TRBJ2-5
cdr3_aa: CASSLSTGTGIEDTQYF; d_call: TRBD1; v_call: TRBV5-1; j_call: TRBJ2-3
cdr3_aa: CASSLNSGGVFTGELFF; d_call: TRBD2; v_call: TRBV7-9; j_call: TRBJ2-2
cdr3_aa: CASSLRLLSRTGDTEAFF; d_call: TRBD1; v_call: TRBV13; j_call: TRBJ1-1
cdr3_aa: CASSPGQGTETQYF; d_call: TRBD1; v_call: TRBV5-1; j_call: TRBJ2-5
cdr3_aa: CASSPRDARGEEQYF; d_call: NA; v_call: TRBV6-5; j_call: TRBJ2-7
cdr3_aa: CAWTGDQETQYF; d_call: NA; v_call: TRBV30; j_call: TRBJ2-5
cdr3_aa: CASSPFRNNQPQHF; d_call: NA; v_call: TRBV18; j_call: TRBJ1-5
cdr3_aa: CASSLIRGGPYTQYF; d_call: TRBD2; v_call: TRBV28; j_call: TRBJ2-3
cdr3_aa: CAWSGTLAGGGNEQFF; d_call: TRBD2; v_call: TRBV30; j_call: TRBJ2-1
cdr3_aa: CASSLNGQEYGYTF; d_call: TRBD1; v_call: TRBV7-9; j_call: TRBJ1-2
cdr3_aa: CASRFVGLAAVADTQYF; d_call: TRBD2; v_call: TRBV27; j_call: TRBJ2-3
cdr3_aa: CASSEGGYRSGEQYF; d_call: NA; v_call: TRBV6-1; j_call: TRBJ2-7
cdr3_aa: CASSYTYRVPTYGYTF; d_call: NA; v_call: TRBV6-5; j_call: TRBJ1-2
cdr3_aa: CASRTGGGNQPQHF; d_call: TRBD1; v_call: TRBV6-5; j_call: TRBJ1-5
cdr3_aa: CASSQEGTGNQPQHF; d_call: TRBD1; v_call: TRBV4-2; j_call: TRBJ1-5
cdr3_aa: CASSSGISGNTIYF; d_call: NA; v_call: TRBV6-5; j_call: TRBJ1-3
cdr3_aa: CASSARTGNTEAFF; d_call: TRBD1; v_call: TRBV3-1/TRBV3-2; j_call: TRBJ1-1
cdr3_aa: CASSAGQTANSPLHF; d_call: NA; v_call: TRBV9; j_call: TRBJ1-6
cdr3_aa: CASRLTGSNYGYTF; d_call: TRBD1; v_call: TRBV5-4; j_call: TRBJ1-2
cdr3_aa: CASSQTGDRGNTIYF; d_call: TRBD1; v_call: TRBV6-5; j_call: TRBJ1-3
cdr3_aa: CASSSGLAGGLVFF; d_call: TRBD2; v_call: TRBV7-3; j_call: TRBJ2-1
cdr3_aa: CASSPRPTGNNQPQHF; d_call: TRBD1; v_call: TRBV5-1; j_call: TRBJ1-5
cdr3_aa: CASSLATVSYEQYF; d_call: NA; v_call: TRBV5-1; j_call: TRBJ2-7
cdr3_aa: CASSSRANYGYTF; d_call: NA; v_call: TRBV7-2; j_call: TRBJ1-2
cdr3_aa: CASSPGTGVSSYEQYF; d_call: TRBD1; v_call: TRBV7-3; j_call: TRBJ2-7
cdr3_aa: CAWSPAPGGNEKLFF; d_call: NA; v_call: TRBV30; j_call: TRBJ1-4
cdr3_aa: CASSTPRTGFSMDTEAFF; d_call: TRBD1; v_call: TRBV19; j_call: TRBJ1-1